What follows are 27 T cell receptor beta chains derived from one specimen sequenced in a study (dated by TCRdb to 2015 to 2016). Receptors were amplified or captured by RT-PCR. Instrument on record: Illumina MiSeq. TCRdb reran the public reads through fastp at Q25 and MiXCR, keeping productive beta chains. Each record represents a unique CDR3 protein, reported with the most common genes and DNA among its rows. This sample is represented by more than 600,000 distinct CDR3 sequences; approximately 15% of them were singletons. Jointly, the top ten make up about 3.9% of the sample. The sequenced sample consisted of memory CD4+ T cells from blood. The receptors originated from a female donor in good health, serving as a healthy control.

V and J are TRBV20-1 and TRBJ2-7; a weak D match, TRBD1 (5 bases). The V and J ends lost 5 bases and 2 bases respectively, with 16 bases between them. CDR3 length equals 14 residues. Germline V CDR1 and CDR2: DFQATT, SNEGSKA (reference sequence). The CDR3 DNA reads TGCAGTGCTCGACGAGACAGACCCCCCTACGAGCAGTACTTC. Translated, it gives CSARRDRPPYEQYF.

This clonotype was picked up many times. V and J are TRBV18 and TRBJ1-1; TRBD1 might be the D (5 bases). Germline V gene data show CDR1 as KGHSH and CDR2 as LQKENI. V shed 3 bases and J shed 0 bases, with 14 bases lying between them. The CDR3 runs 16 residues. CDR3 region: CASSPTTDLLNTEAFF. The CDR3, as DNA: TGTGCCAGCTCACCTACGACAGACCTATTGAACACTGAAGCTTTCTTT.

The chain has TRBV5-1 and TRBJ2-7; 8 bases match TRBD1. The CDR3 is 15 amino acids. J gave up 0 bases and V 4 bases, and 6 bases lay outside the gene matches. Germline assignment: CDR1 SGHRS and CDR2 YFSETQ. The CDR3 reads CASSDTGGHSYEQYF. Written as DNA, the CDR3 is TGCGCCAGCAGCGACACAGGGGGGCACTCCTACGAGCAGTACTTC.

The sample holds a few counts of this clonotype. The chain links TRBV7-2 to TRBJ1-1; no clear D gene. The CDR3 has 14 residues. Per germline, CDR1 SGHTA and CDR2 FQGNSA. The V end lost 1 base, the J end lost 0 bases, and 6 bases lay between the germline ends. This CDR3 is CASSLVWVNTEAFF. The CDR3 DNA reads TGTGCCAGCAGCTTAGTCTGGGTGAACACTGAAGCTTTCTTT.

The chain is built from TRBV6-2 or TRBV6-3 and TRBJ1-5; unclear D gene. The V gene lost 2 bases and the J gene lost 11 bases, with 13 bases spanning the gap. CDR1 and CDR2 (germline): MNHEY, SVGEGT. The CDR3 sequence is 13 residues long. CDR3 protein: CASSYPAGSAQHF. CDR3 nucleotides: TGTGCCAGCAGTTACCCGGCAGGTTCAGCCCAGCATTTT.

This clonotype was found a few times. This rearrangement joins TRBV20-1 to TRBJ1-2; D gene ambiguous. The CDR3 spans 11 residues. Germline V gives CDR1 DFQATT, CDR2 SNEGSKA (reference sequence). V was shortened by 6 bases and J by 6 bases, with 11 bases between the two germline ends. The CDR3 DNA reads as TGCAGTGCATCGGGCCCGGATGGCTACACCTTC. As protein: CSASGPDGYTF.

This sequence joins TRBV28 and TRBJ2-2; 12 nucleotides match TRBD2. Trimming took 4 bases from V and 4 from J; bases not matched to a gene: 7. The CDR3 consists of 17 residues. CDR1 and CDR2 from the germline V gene are MDHEN and SYDVKM. CDR3 nucleotides: TGTGCCAGCAGTTCCGCTAGCGGGAGGGCCAGCACCGGGGAGCTGTTTTTT. Amino acid sequence: CASSSASGRASTGELFF.

The gene calls are TRBV9 and TRBJ2-3, with 8 bases identical to TRBD2. Germline lookup yields CDR1 SGDLS and CDR2 YYNGEE. Trimming at V came to 0 bases and at J to 7 bases, leaving 7 bases not matched to a gene. CDR3 size: 15 residues. CDR3 DNA: TGTGCCAGCAGCGTAGGAGCGGGAGAAGGGAATACGCAGTATTTT. Translation gives CASSVGAGEGNTQYF.

The chain combines TRBV7-6 with TRBJ2-7, with TRBD1 matching over 11 bases. V lost 5 bases, J lost 5 bases, and 5 bases stayed unmatched. The CDR3 runs to 14 residues. Germline-derived CDR1 and CDR2 are SGHVS and FNYEAQ. The DNA of the CDR3 is TGTGCCAGCAGCATGGACAGGGGGCCCGACGAGCAGTACTTC. This codes for CASSMDRGPDEQYF.

The chain combines TRBV28 with TRBJ1-5, with TRBD1 identical over 11 bases. CDR3 size: 19 residues. Germline V gene sequence: CDR1 MDHEN, CDR2 SYDVKM. Losses at the gene ends were 3 bases for V and 5 bases for J; bases not matched to a gene: 15. The CDR3 spells CASSFLGQGARVADQPQHF. CDR3 DNA sequence: TGTGCCAGCAGTTTTCTTGGACAGGGGGCCAGGGTCGCGGATCAGCCCCAGCATTTT.

A word on this clonotype: At one of its ends the junction is not consistent with the germline gene, which may arise from a read error. V gene TRBV7-9 combines with J gene TRBJ2-3; TRBD2 aligns across 9 bases. This CDR3 contains 13 residues. The germline V gene has CDR1 SEHNR and CDR2 FQNEAQ (reference sequence). This CDR3 is CASSIAGADTQYF. The CDR3 coding sequence is TGTGCCAGCAGCATAGCGGGAGCAGATACGCAGTATTTT.

This clonotype was seen a handful of times. The chain combines TRBV10-3 with TRBJ1-5, with a weak D call TRBD1 (5 bases). Germline CDR1 ENHRY, CDR2 SYGVKD. This CDR3 spans 14 amino acids. V lost 4 bases and J lost 3, with 10 bases in between. CDR3 loop: CAISAGTFNQPQHF. The CDR3 DNA reads as TGTGCCATCAGTGCCGGGACCTTCAATCAGCCCCAGCATTTT.

This chain links TRBV7-7 with TRBJ2-2; 12 bases match TRBD2. Germline values: CDR1 SSHAT, CDR2 FNYEAQ (reference sequence). The CDR3 loop spans 14 amino acids. V dropped 6 bases and J dropped 7; count of bases not matched to a gene: 3. The CDR3 reads CASSRLAGVGELFF. The CDR3 DNA reads as TGTGCCAGCAGTAGACTAGCGGGGGTCGGGGAGCTGTTTTTT.

Regarding this clonotype: One base away lies a much larger clone, so this may be a sequencing read error. The V and J genes are TRBV20-1 and TRBJ2-1; tentatively, D is TRBD1 (6 bases). The CDR3 contains 14 residues. Germline V gene data show CDR1 as DFQATT and CDR2 as SNEGSKA (reference sequence). The CDR3: CSAGDWQGNNEQFF. The CDR3 coding sequence is TGCAGTGCTGGAGATTGGCAGGGGAACAATGAGCAGTTCTTC.

The CDR3, as DNA: TGTGCCAGCAGCCGTCCCGGGACAGGCATGAACACTGAAGCTTTCTTT. As protein: CASSRPGTGMNTEAFF. The chain combines TRBV12-3 or TRBV12-4 with TRBJ1-1; 8 bases are shared with TRBD1. The J segment lost 0 bases and the V segment lost 6 bases, leaving 9 bases of the junction unmatched. The CDR3 has 16 residues.

The chain uses TRBV12-3 or TRBV12-4 and TRBJ1-2, with TRBD1 identical over 8 bases. This CDR3 region has 14 residues. Trimming at V came to 5 bases and at J to 8 bases, leaving 10 bases not matched to a gene. CDR3 nucleotide sequence: TGTGCCAGCAGTCGCGGGACAGGTTGGCGAGGCTACACCTTC. It is translated as CASSRGTGWRGYTF.

For this clonotype: At one end the junction does not follow the germline gene, possibly because of a read error. The chain has TRBV5-1 and TRBJ2-2, with D perhaps TRBD2 (6 bases). The germline CDR1 and CDR2 sequences are SGHRS and YFSETQ. CDR3 length: 13 residues. CDR3 region: CASRVDGSTGELF. CDR3 DNA: TGCGCCAGCAGAGTAGACGGGAGCACCGGGGAGCTGTTT.

This clonotype came up a few times. The V gene is TRBV12-3 or TRBV12-4, the J gene TRBJ2-1; TRBD1 matches at 7 bases. This CDR3 has 15 amino acids. V lost 6 bases and J lost 8; bases outside the gene matches: 13. The CDR3 sequence is CASRRDRASNYEQFF. The CDR3 DNA reads as TGTGCCAGCAGGCGCGACAGGGCGTCGAACTATGAGCAGTTCTTC.

Points on this clonotype: One junction end disagrees with the germline gene, perhaps due to a read error. The chain has TRBV9 and TRBJ1-4; D gene uncertain. The V gene's germline CDR1 is SGDLS and CDR2 YYNGEE. CDR3 size: 14 residues. The CDR3 DNA follows: TGTACCAGTGGCATCGGGGCAACTAATGAAAAACTGTTTTTT. As protein: CTSGIGATNEKLFF. The full variable domain, rest sourced from reference TRBV9 and TRBJ1-4, is DSGVTQTPKHLITATGQRVTLRCSPRSGDLSVYWYQQSLDQGLQFLIQYYNGEERAKGNILERFSAQQFPDLHSELNLSSLELGDSALYFCTSGIGATNEKLFFGSGTQLSVL.

In this sample, this clonotype turned up a few times. This chain connects TRBV7-9 to TRBJ1-1; D unclear. The germline CDR1 and CDR2 sequences are SEHNR and FQNEAQ (reference sequence). V was shortened by 1 base and J by 6 bases, with 12 bases between the two germline ends. There are 14 residues in the CDR3. CDR3: CASSLVPGRAEAFF. CDR3 DNA: TGTGCCAGCAGCTTAGTTCCAGGTCGGGCTGAAGCTTTCTTT. The complete variable domain, with remaining parts taken from reference TRBV7-9 and TRBJ1-1, reads DTGVSQNPRHKITKRGQNVTFRCDPISEHNRLYWYRQTLGQGPEFLTYFQNEAQLEKSRLLSDRFSAERPKGSFSTLEIQRTEQGDSAMYLCASSLVPGRAEAFFGQGTRLTVV.

This clonotype was seen many times. Sequence at one end of the junction differs from germline and may be a read error. The V and J genes are TRBV7-3 and TRBJ2-1; D possibly corresponds to TRBD2 (6 bases). CDR3 length: 11 residues. CDR1 is SGHTA and CDR2 is FQGTGA in the germline V gene. The CDR3 DNA reads as TGCCCTAAATGGGGGGTCCATGAGCAGTTCTTC. This codes for CPKWGVHEQFF.

The rearrangement links TRBV7-2 to TRBJ1-5, with D hard to call. Trimming cost V 4 bases and J 1 base, with 11 bases left between them. CDR1 and CDR2 (germline): SGHTA, FQGNSA. The CDR3 loop spans 15 amino acids. CDR3 region: CASSSTYDSNQPQHF. The CDR3 nucleotides are TGTGCCAGCAGCTCCACGTATGACAGCAATCAGCCCCAGCATTTT. Full variable domain (missing parts from reference TRBV7-2 and TRBJ1-5): GAGVSQSPSNKVTEKGKDVELRCDPISGHTALYWYRQSLGQGLEFLIYFQGNSAPDKSGLPSDRFSAERTGGSVSTLTIQRTQQEDSAVYLCASSSTYDSNQPQHFGDGTRLSIL.

This clonotype was counted ten times or more. V is TRBV20-1 and J is TRBJ2-7, with 10 bases that match TRBD2. CDR1 and CDR2 from the germline V gene are DFQATT and SNEGSKA (reference sequence). V trimming: 5 bases; J trimming: 5 bases; junction bases outside the gene matches: 9. The CDR3 length is 14 residues. The CDR3 DNA sequence: TGCAGTGCTCCCCCAGCGGGAGGGCCCGACGAGCAGTACTTC. Translated, it gives CSAPPAGGPDEQYF.

This clonotype was counted ten times or more. V is TRBV12-3 or TRBV12-4 and J is TRBJ1-6; TRBD1 matches at 10 bases. The V segment lost 6 bases and the J segment 7 bases; nucleotides outside the gene matches: 3. The CDR3 has 14 residues. The CDR3 spells CASSLGQGNSPLHF. In DNA, the CDR3 is TGTGCCAGCAGCTTGGGACAGGGGAATTCACCCCTCCACTTT.

This clonotype was observed a handful of times. CDR3 protein: CASSFEPTQPQHF. The CDR3 bases are TGCGCCAGCAGCTTCGAACCGACACAGCCCCAGCATTTT. The V gene is TRBV5-1, the J gene TRBJ1-5; D is unresolved. This CDR3 is built from 13 residues. Per the germline V gene, CDR1 is SGHRS and CDR2 is YFSETQ. The ends were cut back, 2 bases at V and 7 bases at J, with 10 bases in the middle.

The chain combines TRBV6-5 with TRBJ2-1; 14 bases map to TRBD2. Germline loops: CDR1 MNHEY, CDR2 SVGAGI. This CDR3 contains 13 residues. The CDR3, as DNA: TGTGCGACCGGACTAGCGGGAGGAAATGAGCAGTTCTTC. It encodes CATGLAGGNEQFF.

This chain connects TRBV6-5 to TRBJ2-5; tentative D call: TRBD2 (5 bases). The CDR3 length is 13 residues. Germline V gene lookup returns CDR1 MNHEY and CDR2 SVGAGI. Trimming took 5 bases from V and 2 from J, leaving 9 bases between them. The CDR3 spells CASSTTRQETQYF. The CDR3 DNA follows: TGTGCCAGCAGTACTACTAGGCAAGAGACCCAGTACTTC.